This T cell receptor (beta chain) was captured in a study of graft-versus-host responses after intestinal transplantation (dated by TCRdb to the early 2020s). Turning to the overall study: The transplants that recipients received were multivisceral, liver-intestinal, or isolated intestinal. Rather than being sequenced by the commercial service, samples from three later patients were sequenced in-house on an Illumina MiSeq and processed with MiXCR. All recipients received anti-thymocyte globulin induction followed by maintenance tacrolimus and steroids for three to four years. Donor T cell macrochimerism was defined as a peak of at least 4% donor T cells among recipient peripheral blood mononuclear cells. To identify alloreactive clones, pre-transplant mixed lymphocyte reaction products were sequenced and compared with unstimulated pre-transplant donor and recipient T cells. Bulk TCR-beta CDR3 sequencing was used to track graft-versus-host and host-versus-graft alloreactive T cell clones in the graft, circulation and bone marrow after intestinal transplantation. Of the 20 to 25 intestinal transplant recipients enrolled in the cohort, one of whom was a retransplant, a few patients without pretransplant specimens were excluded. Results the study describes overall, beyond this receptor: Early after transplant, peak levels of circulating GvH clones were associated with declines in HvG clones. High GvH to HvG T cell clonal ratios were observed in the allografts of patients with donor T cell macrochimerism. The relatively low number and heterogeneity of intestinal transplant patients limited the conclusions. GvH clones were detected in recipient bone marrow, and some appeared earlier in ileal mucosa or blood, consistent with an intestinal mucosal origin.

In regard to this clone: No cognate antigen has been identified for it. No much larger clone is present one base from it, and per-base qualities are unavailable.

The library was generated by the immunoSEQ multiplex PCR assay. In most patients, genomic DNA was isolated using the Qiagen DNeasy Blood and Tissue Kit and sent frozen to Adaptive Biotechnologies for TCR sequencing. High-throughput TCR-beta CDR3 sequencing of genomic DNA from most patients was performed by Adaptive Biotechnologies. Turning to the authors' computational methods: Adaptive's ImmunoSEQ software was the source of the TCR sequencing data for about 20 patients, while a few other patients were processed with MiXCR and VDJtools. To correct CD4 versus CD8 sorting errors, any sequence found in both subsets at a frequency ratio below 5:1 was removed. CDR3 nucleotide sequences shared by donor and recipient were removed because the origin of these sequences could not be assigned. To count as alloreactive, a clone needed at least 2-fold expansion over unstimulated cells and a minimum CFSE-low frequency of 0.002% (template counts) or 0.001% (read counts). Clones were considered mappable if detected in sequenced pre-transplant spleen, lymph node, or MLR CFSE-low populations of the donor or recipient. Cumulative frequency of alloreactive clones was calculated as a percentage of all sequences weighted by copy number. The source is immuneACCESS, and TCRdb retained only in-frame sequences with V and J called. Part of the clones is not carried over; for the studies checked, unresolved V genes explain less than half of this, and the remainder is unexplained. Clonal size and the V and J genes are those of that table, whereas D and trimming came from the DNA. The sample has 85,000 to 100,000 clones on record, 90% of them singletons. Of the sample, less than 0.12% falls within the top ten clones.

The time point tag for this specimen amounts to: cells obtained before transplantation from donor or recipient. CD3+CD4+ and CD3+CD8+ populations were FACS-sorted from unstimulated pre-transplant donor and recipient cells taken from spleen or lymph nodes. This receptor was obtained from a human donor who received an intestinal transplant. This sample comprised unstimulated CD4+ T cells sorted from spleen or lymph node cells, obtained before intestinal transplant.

The CDR3: CASSRVEYEQYF. The base sequence is TGTGCCAGCAGCCGAGTAGAGTACGAGCAGTACTTC. The receptor chain draws on TRBV11-2 and TRBJ2-7; no confident D gene assignment can be made. V lost 5 bases and J lost 4 bases; the stretch between them is 9 bases long. Including the terminal cysteine and phenylalanine, the CDR3 comprises 12 residues. This entry keeps only the CDR3 DNA: 36 bases, framed from base 1. The germline V gene gives CDR1 as SGHAT and CDR2 as FQNNGV.